This T cell receptor (beta chain) was sequenced during a study of persistence of HIV-infected CD4 T cells. Anti-CD3/anti-CD28 beads served as a nonspecific positive control stimulus. Sorting of responding CD4+ T cells relied on upregulated CD40 ligand together with CD69. The CDR3 is 16 residues long. Germline loops: CDR1 SNHLY, CDR2 FYNNEI. After removal of 6 bases from V and 2 bases from J, the junction contained 7 bases not matched to a gene. Comment on this clone: Its antigen is currently unknown.

Sequencing used immunoSEQ version 4 in survey mode. The repertoire was sequenced with immunoSEQ multiplex PCR; TCRdb's copy has only in-frame clones and lacks some. The table includes 37,000 or so clones, around 90% detected once. The receptor comes from an adult man with HIV who was CMV-seropositive. This chain connects TRBV2 to TRBJ1-5, with 10 bases aligning to TRBD1. The input for sequencing was CD4+ T cells sorted from PBMCs after approximately 19-hour stimulation, taken from a patient who received antiretroviral therapy. The CDR3 sequence: CASRRDRGPRNQPQHF. The CDR3 region has the DNA TGTGCCAGCAGACGGGACAGGGGCCCCCGCAATCAGCCCCAGCATTTT.